Presented here are 26 T cell receptor beta chains from one specimen sequenced in a study of blood T cell repertoires in COVID-19. Profiling relied on immunoSEQ multiplex PCR, and the TCRdb table lists in-frame clones only, not all of them. The data show hundreds of thousands of clones, around 89% seen once. The sample was PBMCs or T cells enriched from blood (not recorded which). The receptors shown here come from a man between 40 and 49 years old who had recovered from COVID-19.

This sequence joins TRBV7-9 and TRBJ2-3, with 11 bases that match TRBD1. The germline gives CDR1 SEHNR, CDR2 FQNEAQ (reference sequence). J gave up 1 base and V 1 base, and 4 bases lay outside the gene matches. The CDR3 loop spans 17 amino acids. The CDR3 loop is CASSLVPGQGGTDTQYF. The CDR3 coding sequence is TGTGCCAGCAGCTTAGTTCCGGGACAGGGGGGCACAGATACGCAGTATTTT.

This clone has only a few counts. This sequence joins TRBV27 and TRBJ1-5; the match to TRBD1 covers 8 bases. Trimming cost V 6 bases and J 0 bases; bases outside gene matches: 7. Germline V gene sequence: CDR1 MNHEY, CDR2 SMNVEV (reference sequence). The CDR3 runs to 16 residues. CDR3 sequence reads: CASSAGTGYSNQPQHF. In DNA, the CDR3 is TGTGCCAGCAGCGCCGGGACAGGTTATAGCAATCAGCCCCAGCATTTT.

As concerns this clone: Its ends do not fully match the called genes, so a read error is possible. The chain carries TRBV6-5 and TRBJ1-4; D is perhaps TRBD1 (5 bases). Germline loops: CDR1 MNHEY, CDR2 SVGAGI. This CDR3 is 14 amino acids long. As DNA, the CDR3 is TGTGCCAGCATTTACTGGCAGGGCGATGAAAAACTGTTTTTT. It yields the protein CASIYWQGDEKLFF.

The chain carries TRBV3-1 (or the pseudogene TRBV3-2) and TRBJ1-1, with 9 bases matching TRBD1. CDR1 and CDR2 (germline): LGHDT, YNNKEL (reference sequence). CDR3 size: 12 residues. J lost 7 bases, V lost 7 bases, and 4 bases had no gene match. The CDR3 nucleotides are TGTGCCAGCACCAGACAGGGGGTTGAAGCTTTCTTT. Encoded protein: CASTRQGVEAFF.

J is TRBJ2-4 and V is TRBV5-6; 7 bases are a match to TRBD1. The CDR3 runs 17 residues. Per the germline V gene, CDR1 is SGHDT and CDR2 is YYEEEE. J gave up 4 bases and V 3 bases, and 13 bases lay outside the gene matches. The CDR3 reads CASSSWGLRDSKNIQYF. As DNA, the CDR3 is TGTGCCAGCAGCTCATGGGGGTTAAGGGACAGTAAAAACATTCAGTACTTC.

This clone was recorded only once. V gene TRBV4-2 combines with J gene TRBJ2-7, with D perhaps TRBD2 (6 bases). Germline CDR1 is LGHNA and CDR2 is YNFKEQ. The CDR3 loop spans 14 amino acids. Trimming took 1 base from V and 5 from J, leaving 12 bases between them. The CDR3 DNA reads as TGTGCCAGCAGCCAAGGAACTAGCATTGACGAGCAGTACTTC. Residues: CASSQGTSIDEQYF.

The chain carries TRBV12-5 and TRBJ2-2; a possible D gene is TRBD1 (6 bases). V lost 6 bases and J 5 bases, leaving 16 bases between the germline ends. Germline V gene sequence: CDR1 LGHNT, CDR2 FRNRAP. The length of the CDR3 is 15 residues. The CDR3 is CASGTTGTSTGELFF. Written as DNA, the CDR3 is TGTGCTAGTGGCACCACCGGGACATCTACCGGGGAGCTGTTTTTT.

The chain has TRBV5-1 and TRBJ2-2, with 7 bases that match TRBD1. CDR3 length equals 16 residues. Germline CDR1 reads SGHRS; CDR2 reads YFSETQ. Trimming removed 1 base from V and 3 bases from J; junction bases left unmatched: 6. CDR3 protein: CASSLLRQGYTGELFF. CDR3 in DNA: TGCGCCAGCAGCTTGTTGAGACAGGGTTACACCGGGGAGCTGTTTTTT.

V is TRBV12-5 and J is TRBJ2-7; TRBD2 might be the D (6 bases). V was trimmed by 6 bases and J by 1 base, leaving 16 bases between them. The germline gives CDR1 LGHNT, CDR2 FRNRAP. The CDR3 runs 15 residues. The CDR3 spells CASGYRLDGSYEQYF. The CDR3 nucleotides read TGTGCTAGTGGATATCGACTAGACGGATCCTACGAGCAGTACTTC.

The chain uses TRBV25-1 and TRBJ2-7; D remains unclear. Deletions cut 2 bases from V and 3 bases from J, with 20 bases between. Germline V gives CDR1 MGHDK, CDR2 SYGVNS. The CDR3 spans 17 residues. In nucleotides, the CDR3 is TGTGCCAGCAGTGAAGCCACTCAGAGGTCCTCCTACTACGAGCAGTACTTC. Amino acid sequence: CASSEATQRSSYYEQYF.

The chain is built from TRBV4-1 and TRBJ1-1; D gene uncertain. The V and J ends lost 0 bases and 2 bases respectively, with 13 bases between them. Germline-derived CDR1 and CDR2 are MGHRA and YSYEKL. CDR3 length: 16 amino acids. The CDR3 DNA is TGCGCCAGCAGCCAAGAAATACCGGGAGCCAACACTGAAGCTTTCTTT. Its protein is CASSQEIPGANTEAFF.

This chain's CDR3 is CASSRDRGNSPLHF. The CDR3 nucleotides read TGTGCCAGCTCGCGCGACAGGGGTAACTCACCCCTCCACTTT. This chain uses TRBV18 with TRBJ1-6; 8 bases align to TRBD1. This CDR3 contains 14 residues. The V gene end was trimmed by 6 bases and the J gene end by 10 bases; junction bases not matched to a gene: 8. The germline V gene has CDR1 KGHSH and CDR2 LQKENI.

J is TRBJ1-1 and V is TRBV2, with D perhaps TRBD1 (5 bases). Germline V gives CDR1 SNHLY, CDR2 FYNNEI. CDR3 length: 15 amino acids. The germline V and J ends were trimmed by 5 bases and 1 base, with 14 bases remaining between them. The CDR3 DNA follows: TGTGCCAGCAGTCTCGGGAGTAGGGGGAACACTGAAGCTTTCTTT. Translating it yields CASSLGSRGNTEAFF.

The chain carries TRBV7-6 and TRBJ2-3, with 10 bases matching TRBD2. The germline V gene encodes CDR1 SGHVS and CDR2 FNYEAQ. This CDR3 spans 16 amino acids. V dropped 4 bases and J dropped 6; count of bases not matched to a gene: 10. CDR3 region: CASSSVAGGRGDTQYF. Written as DNA, the CDR3 is TGTGCCAGCAGCTCCGTAGCGGGAGGTCGAGGGGATACGCAGTATTTT.

This clone was seen only once. The V and J genes are TRBV2 and TRBJ2-1, with 9 nucleotides matching TRBD1. Germline V gene lookup returns CDR1 SNHLY and CDR2 FYNNEI. Trimming cost V 11 bases and J 6 bases; bases outside gene matches: 11. The CDR3 covers 14 residues. CDR3 nucleotide sequence: TGTGCCTGCGCACCGGGACAGGGCGGCAATGAGCAGTTCTTC. Its protein is CACAPGQGGNEQFF.

The chain carries TRBV27 and TRBJ2-1, with D maybe TRBD2 (6 bases). Trimming removed 3 bases from V and 4 bases from J, with 13 bases in between. Looked up from germline, CDR1 is MNHEY and CDR2 is SMNVEV (reference sequence). The CDR3 contains 15 residues. The CDR3 DNA reads TGTGCCAGCAGTTTGCTCGGGGGTCTTTACAATGAGCAGTTCTTC. Amino acid sequence: CASSLLGGLYNEQFF.

This rearrangement joins TRBV14 to TRBJ1-1; 11 bases fit TRBD1. CDR3 length equals 18 residues. Trimming at V came to 4 bases and at J to 4 bases, leaving 14 bases not matched to a gene. Per germline, CDR1 SGHDN and CDR2 FVKESK. This CDR3 is CASSRMDRGQLRGTEAFF. In nucleotides, the CDR3 is TGTGCCAGCAGCCGTATGGACAGGGGGCAACTTCGGGGCACTGAAGCTTTCTTT. The variable domain in full, completed from reference TRBV14 and TRBJ1-1, reads EAGVTQFPSHSVIEKGQTVTLRCDPISGHDNLYWYRRVMGKEIKFLLHFVKESKQDESGMPNNRFLAERTGGTYSTLKVQPAELEDSGVYFCASSRMDRGQLRGTEAFFGQGTRLTVV.

The CDR3 reads CSAGQGLFF. The CDR3 region has the DNA TGCAGTGCGGGACAAGGGCTATTCTTT. The chain is built from TRBV20-1 and TRBJ1-1, with D maybe TRBD1 (6 bases). In germline, CDR1 is DFQATT, CDR2 SNEGSKA (reference sequence). V lost 6 bases and J 14 bases, leaving 13 bases between the germline ends. The CDR3 is made up of 9 amino acids.

The chain carries TRBV28 and TRBJ1-3; D remains unclear. Trimming took 1 base from V and 2 from J, leaving 3 bases between them. CDR3 length equals 13 residues. Germline V gene sequence: CDR1 MDHEN, CDR2 SYDVKM. The CDR3: CASSLSAGNTIYF. CDR3 nucleotide sequence: TGTGCCAGCAGTTTATCAGCTGGAAACACCATATATTTT.

V and J are TRBV10-3 and TRBJ2-1, with 8 bases identical to TRBD1. The CDR3 loop spans 13 amino acids. The junction had 9 bases not matched to a gene; V was cut back by 10 bases and J by 7 bases. Germline loops: CDR1 ENHRY, CDR2 SYGVKD. Written as DNA, the CDR3 is TGTGCCACCACCGGACAGGGACATAATGAGCAGTTCTTC. Amino acid sequence: CATTGQGHNEQFF.

The chain recombines TRBV28 with TRBJ2-7, with a weak D call TRBD1 (6 bases). CDR1 and CDR2 (germline): MDHEN, SYDVKM. The CDR3 loop spans 14 amino acids. Trimming took off 7 bases at V and 2 bases at J, with 15 bases between the two ends. The CDR3 DNA reads TGTGCCAGCAATTACCACAGGGACACCTACGAGCAGTACTTC. Translating gives CASNYHRDTYEQYF.

The V gene is TRBV19, the J gene TRBJ2-7, with D unclear. V was trimmed by 4 bases and J by 4 bases, leaving 14 bases between them. The CDR3 is 14 residues long. Germline-derived CDR1 and CDR2 are LNHDA and SQIVND (reference sequence). The CDR3 loop is CASSTTPTEYEQYF. The DNA of the CDR3 is TGTGCCAGTAGTACTACTCCTACTGAATACGAGCAGTACTTC.

The gene calls are TRBV6-5 and TRBJ2-3, with TRBD1 matching over 11 bases. CDR1 is MNHEY, CDR2 SVGAGI, per germline. Trimming took 4 bases from V and 5 from J; bases not matched to a gene: 5. The CDR3 consists of 15 residues. The CDR3 loop is CASSWTGGVIDTQYF. The CDR3 DNA reads TGTGCCAGCAGTTGGACAGGGGGCGTGATAGATACGCAGTATTTT.

The chain carries TRBV9 and TRBJ2-3; 15 positions agree with TRBD2. Losses at the gene ends were 4 bases for V and 3 bases for J; bases not matched to a gene: 12. In germline, CDR1 is SGDLS, CDR2 YYNGEE. This CDR3 is built from 19 residues. CDR3 amino acids: CASSLRTSGRARGTDTQYF. As DNA, the CDR3 is TGTGCCAGCAGCCTCCGGACTAGCGGGAGGGCCCGGGGGACAGATACGCAGTATTTT.

The chain has TRBV18 and TRBJ2-1; D is ambiguous. Per germline, CDR1 KGHSH and CDR2 LQKENI. Trimming removed 2 bases from V and 0 bases from J, with 8 bases in between. The CDR3 extends over 15 amino acids. The CDR3 region has the DNA TGTGCCAGCTCACCAACTGGGCCCTCCTACAATGAGCAGTTCTTC. Protein sequence: CASSPTGPSYNEQFF.

This chain uses TRBV4-1 with TRBJ2-2; 12 bases are shared with TRBD2. The CDR3 is 17 residues long. Trimming at V came to 0 bases and at J to 4 bases, leaving 3 bases not matched to a gene. Per germline, CDR1 MGHRA and CDR2 YSYEKL. The CDR3 loop is CASSQEKGLAGTGELFF. CDR3 bases: TGCGCCAGCAGCCAAGAAAAGGGACTAGCGGGCACCGGGGAGCTGTTTTTT.